Listed below are T cell receptor beta chains from one sample, sequenced in a study of CD8+CD57+ T cells in acquired aplastic anemia. TCRdb independently ran MiXCR on the reads; one entry per CDR3 protein. The repertoire includes about 200,000 distinct CDR3 sequences, over 40% of them detected once, and 20% sits in the top ten. The source material was sorted CD4+, CD8+, or CD8+CD57+ T cells (not recorded which) from PBMCs. The receptors stem from a human donor with aplastic anemia. CDR3s include the opening cysteine and the closing phenylalanine or tryptophan. The D gene is left open where the match is weak. Clone sizes are given selectively: once, few, many, or a class where the clone is expanded.

CDR3 DNA,CDR3 protein,V gene,D gene,clone size,J gene
TGTGCCAGCAGTGGGCGCTACGCGACAGAGAGTACCTACGAGCAGTACTTC,CASSGRYATESTYEQYF,TRBV25-1,.,.,TRBJ2-7
TGTGCCAGCAGTGGACTAGATGGAGAGACCCAGTACTTC,CASSGLDGETQYF,TRBV2,.,few,TRBJ2-5
TGTGCCAGCAGCGGGACGGACTATGGCTACACCTTC,CASSGTDYGYTF,TRBV5-4,.,.,TRBJ1-2
TGCAGCGCCCAGGTCGGGGCCAACGTCCTGACTTTC,CSAQVGANVLTF,TRBV29-1,.,.,TRBJ2-6
TGTGCCAGCAGCTTAGTCCCCGGGACAGGGATCTACGAGCAGTACTTC,CASSLVPGTGIYEQYF,TRBV7-8,TRBD1,.,TRBJ2-7
TGTGCCAGCAGCCCGACCGCGGATTACCAAGAGACCCAGTACTTC,CASSPTADYQETQYF,TRBV14,.,.,TRBJ2-5
TGTGCCGGCAGCCCGAGGGGCCTGGTGGGACAGCCCCAGCATTTT,CAGSPRGLVGQPQHF,TRBV7-8,.,few,TRBJ1-5
TGTGCCAGCAGGACCTGCAGGGACACTGAAGCTTTCTTT,CASRTCRDTEAFF,TRBV6-9,.,.,TRBJ1-1
TGTGCCAGCGTACTCAACAGGGTTAGAGGCTTAGGCTACACCTTC,CASVLNRVRGLGYTF,TRBV2,.,many,TRBJ1-2
TGTGCCAGCACCCCGAACGGGTGGGGTGAGTATAGCAATCAGCCCCAGCATTTT,CASTPNGWGEYSNQPQHF,TRBV6-1,.,many,TRBJ1-5
TGTGCCAGCAGCGGAAGGGGCCGTTTTACTAACTATGGCTACACCTTC,CASSGRGRFTNYGYTF,TRBV5-5,.,.,TRBJ1-2
TGTGCCAGCAGCCCACGACAGGCCTCGACGGCTTTCTTT,CASSPRQASTAFF,TRBV3-1,.,many,TRBJ1-1
TGTGCCAGTACCGCAGAAGGGCAGCCCCAGCATTTT,CASTAEGQPQHF,TRBV19,.,.,TRBJ1-5
TGTGCCAGCAGCGCCGGGGAGGAGGAAAAACTGTTTTTT,CASSAGEEEKLFF,TRBV11-3,.,many,TRBJ1-4
TGTGCCATCCCGGGAGGGGAGGCCGGGGAGCTGTTTTTT,CAIPGGEAGELFF,TRBV10-3,TRBD2,.,TRBJ2-2
TGTGCCAGCAGCCTTGGCCCAGGTCCGTCCAATTATGGCTACACCTTC,CASSLGPGPSNYGYTF,TRBV14,.,many,TRBJ1-2
TGTGCCAGTAGTCAACAGGGGGGGGAAGAGCAGGGGTGGGACACTGAAGCTTTCTTT,CASSQQGGEEQGWDTEAFF,TRBV19,TRBD1,.,TRBJ1-1
TGTGCCAGCAGCCAAGATCCGACGGAGGCCTACGAGCAGTACTTC,CASSQDPTEAYEQYF,TRBV7-2,.,.,TRBJ2-7
TGCAGTGCTTTCAAGACAGGGGATTATGGCTACACCTTC,CSAFKTGDYGYTF,TRBV20-1,TRBD1,.,TRBJ1-2
TGTGCCAGCAGCCCCCGGGACAGGGGTGAACACGAGCAGTACTTC,CASSPRDRGEHEQYF,TRBV4-2,TRBD1,.,TRBJ2-7
TGTGCCAGCAGCTTAGGGTGGGACAAGTACCAAGAGACCCAGTACTTC,CASSLGWDKYQETQYF,TRBV7-2,.,.,TRBJ2-5
TGTGCCAGCAGCTTGGGGAATGAAAAACTGTTTTTT,CASSLGNEKLFF,TRBV5-8,.,many,TRBJ1-4
TGTGCCTGGCGGGGGTACCAAGAGACCCAGTACTTC,CAWRGYQETQYF,TRBV30,.,few,TRBJ2-5
TGTGCCAGCAGCTTACTAGCGGGCAACAACAATGAGCAGTATTTT,CASSLLAGNNNEQYF,TRBV7-8,TRBD2,.,TRBJ2-3
TGTGCCAGCAGTCCCTTCGGGCAGGGGAACGGCTACACCTTC,CASSPFGQGNGYTF,TRBV27,.,many,TRBJ1-2
TGTGCCAGCAGCTTAAGACAGGGGGGCCCAGATACGCAGTATTTT,CASSLRQGGPDTQYF,TRBV11-1,TRBD1,many,TRBJ2-3
TGTGCCACCAGCAGAGGGACAGGGTGGTCTGAAGCTTTCTTT,CATSRGTGWSEAFF,TRBV15,TRBD1,many,TRBJ1-1
TGTGCCACCAGTGATTTGGAGAATCAGCCCCAGCATTTT,CATSDLENQPQHF,TRBV24-1,.,.,TRBJ1-5
TGCGCCAGCAGCCTCCGGGACTCCGCCTCCTACGAGCAGTACTTC,CASSLRDSASYEQYF,TRBV4-1,.,many,TRBJ2-7
TGCAGTGCTAGGGACAGGCCATCTTCACCCCTCCACTTT,CSARDRPSSPLHF,TRBV20-1,TRBD1,.,TRBJ1-6
TGTGCCAGCTCAATCGGCCAGGACCCTTCGGCAGCCCTTAACGAAAAACTGCTTTTT,CASSIGQDPSAALNEKLLF,TRBV7-9,.,.,TRBJ1-4
TGTGCCAGCAGCTTCCCCCGGGGAGCCGGCGGAGATTGGAATGAGCAGTTCTTC,CASSFPRGAGGDWNEQFF,TRBV7-2,.,many,TRBJ2-1
TGTGCCAGCAGTTTAAATAGCAATACCGGGGAGCTGTTTTTT,CASSLNSNTGELFF,TRBV12-3/TRBV12-4,.,.,TRBJ2-2
TGTGCCAGCAGTGAAGCTGGCAGGCTACTAATCAATGAGCAGTTCTTC,CASSEAGRLLINEQFF,TRBV6-1,.,few,TRBJ2-1
TGTGCCAGCAGCCAAGGGGACTACCGAGATACGCAGTATTTT,CASSQGDYRDTQYF,TRBV14,TRBD2,.,TRBJ2-3
TGTGCCACCTCGAGTCGCTCGGAGGACACAGATACGCAGTATTTT,CATSSRSEDTDTQYF,TRBV24-1,.,.,TRBJ2-3
TGTGCCAGCAGCCGGACAGGGCTTCGAGGCTACGAGCAGTACTTC,CASSRTGLRGYEQYF,TRBV5-5,TRBD1,many,TRBJ2-7
TGTGCCATCAGTGAAGGGGCGGAGGGGCAGTACTTC,CAISEGAEGQYF,TRBV10-3,.,.,TRBJ2-7
TGCAGTGCCTCACAGGGCGGGGGCAGGGATACGCAGTATTTT,CSASQGGGRDTQYF,TRBV20-1,.,.,TRBJ2-3
TGTGCCAGCAGCGGGGACGTCTACGAGCAGTACTTC,CASSGDVYEQYF,TRBV2,.,many,TRBJ2-7
TGTGCCAGCAGCCAGAACAGTCAAGAGACCCAGTACTTC,CASSQNSQETQYF,TRBV14,.,many,TRBJ2-5
TGTGCCAGCAGTTGGACTAGCGCGGATTACAATGAGCAGTTCTTC,CASSWTSADYNEQFF,TRBV7-2,TRBD2,.,TRBJ2-1